The text below deals with one T cell receptor (beta chain). Its specificity is unknown. This sample stems from a study of T cell responses to AZD1222 COVID-19 vaccine. Study-wide background: Pooling covered second doses at about 4 or about 12 weeks. Study outcomes and limitations: In all cases, repertoires were sampled only after the peak T cell response. Per reports, nearly half of all spike-specific TCRs target regions that are unmutated in variants.

Method: immunoSEQ multiplex PCR; TCRdb's copy keeps in-frame clones and lacks some. This sample has approximately 130,000 clones, with just over 90% found just once. This CDR3 has 13 amino acids. The germline V gene has CDR1 SGHNT and CDR2 YYREEE (reference sequence). Trimming took 1 base from V and 5 from J, leaving 9 bases between them. The source of this sequence is an adult in good health. J is TRBJ2-5 and V is TRBV5-4; D unclear. The sequences come from peripheral blood, collected on day 0 of AZD1222 vaccination. CDR3 sequence reads: CASSLNSQETQYF. CDR3 bases: TGTGCCAGCAGCTTGAATTCGCAGGAGACCCAGTACTTC.